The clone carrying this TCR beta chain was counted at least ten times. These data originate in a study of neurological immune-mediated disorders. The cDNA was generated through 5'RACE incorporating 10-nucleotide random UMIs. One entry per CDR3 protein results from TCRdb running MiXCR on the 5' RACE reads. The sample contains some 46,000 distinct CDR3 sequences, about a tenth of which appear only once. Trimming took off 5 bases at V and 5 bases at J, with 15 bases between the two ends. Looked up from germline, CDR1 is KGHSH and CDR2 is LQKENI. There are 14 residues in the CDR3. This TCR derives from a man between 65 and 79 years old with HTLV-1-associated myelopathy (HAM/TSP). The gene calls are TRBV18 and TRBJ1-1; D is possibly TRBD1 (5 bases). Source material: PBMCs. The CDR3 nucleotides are TGTGCCAGCTCATTCAGGGTTGAGGGTACTGAAGCTTTCTTT. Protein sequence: CASSFRVEGTEAFF.